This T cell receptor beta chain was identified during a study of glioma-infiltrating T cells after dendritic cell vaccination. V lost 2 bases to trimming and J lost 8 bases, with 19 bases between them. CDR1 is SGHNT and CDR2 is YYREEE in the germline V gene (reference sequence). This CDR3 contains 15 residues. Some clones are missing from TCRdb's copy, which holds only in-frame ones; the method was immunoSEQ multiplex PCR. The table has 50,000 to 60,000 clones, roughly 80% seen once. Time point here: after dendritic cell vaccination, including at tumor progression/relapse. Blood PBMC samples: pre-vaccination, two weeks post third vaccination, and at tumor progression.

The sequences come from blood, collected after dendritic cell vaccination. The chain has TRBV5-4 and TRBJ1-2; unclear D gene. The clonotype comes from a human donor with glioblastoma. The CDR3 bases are TGTGCCAGCAGCTTTAGGCGGGAATCTATCCGGGGCTACACCTTC. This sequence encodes CASSFRRESIRGYTF.